One sample yielded the 24 T cell receptor beta chains listed below, sequenced in a study of cytomegalovirus exposure and HLA in healthy donors. PCR employed 60 Vbeta and 13 Jbeta primers. Profiling relied on immunoSEQ multiplex PCR, and the TCRdb table lists in-frame clones only, not all of them. In total, the table holds 100,000 to 150,000 clones. The material sequenced was PBMCs. These receptors were taken from a woman between 40 and 55 years old in good health and CMV-seropositive.

The chain employs TRBV10-3 and TRBJ2-7; D may be TRBD2 (6 bases). Trimming cost V 0 bases and J 4 bases, with 16 bases left between them. The CDR3 extends over 16 amino acids. CDR1 is ENHRY, CDR2 SYGVKD, per germline. CDR3 in amino acids: CAISESYGRVEYEQYF. As DNA, the CDR3 is TGTGCCATCAGTGAGTCGTACGGGAGAGTGGAGTACGAGCAGTACTTC.

The chain recombines TRBV7-8 with TRBJ1-1, with D perhaps TRBD1 (5 bases). Germline values: CDR1 SGHVS, CDR2 FQNEAQ. This CDR3 is built from 15 residues. CDR3 residues: CAVSGEDRPDTEAFF. The CDR3 nucleotides are TGTGCGGTGTCGGGGGAAGATCGTCCGGACACTGAAGCTTTCTTT.

The chain couples TRBV25-1 to TRBJ2-2; 8 bases fit TRBD2. The junction had 3 bases not matched to a gene; V was cut back by 3 bases and J by 0 bases. The CDR3 totals 16 residues. Germline V CDR1 and CDR2: MGHDK, SYGVNS. DNA for the CDR3: TGTGCCAGCAGTGAGCTAGCGGGCGCGAACACCGGGGAGCTGTTTTTT. It codes for CASSELAGANTGELFF. Supplemented by reference TRBV25-1 and TRBJ2-2, the full variable domain reads EADIYQTPRYLVIGTGKKITLECSQTMGHDKMYWYQQDPGMELHLIHYSYGVNSTEKGDLSSESTVSRIRTEHFPLTLESARPSHTSQYLCASSELAGANTGELFFGEGSRLTVL.

The V and J genes are TRBV5-1 and TRBJ1-1; D is possibly TRBD1 (5 bases). Looked up from germline, CDR1 is SGHRS and CDR2 is YFSETQ. Trimming cost V 2 bases and J 4 bases, with 15 bases left between them. The CDR3 spans 15 residues. CDR3 residues: CASSFQLQGGTEAFF. The CDR3 bases are TGCGCCAGCAGCTTCCAGCTCCAGGGAGGCACTGAAGCTTTCTTT.

J is TRBJ1-2 and V is TRBV7-3; 8 nucleotides align to TRBD1. Trimming took 5 bases from V and 4 from J; bases not matched to a gene: 3. Germline loops: CDR1 SGHTA, CDR2 FQGTGA. This CDR3 contains 13 residues. Written as DNA, the CDR3 is TGTGCCAGCAGCCAAGGGACAGGCTATGGCTACACCTTC. Translation: CASSQGTGYGYTF. Drawing the rest from reference TRBV7-3 and TRBJ1-2, the complete variable domain is GAGVSQTPSNKVTEKGKYVELRCDPISGHTALYWYRQSLGQGPEFLIYFQGTGAADDSGLPNDRFFAVRPEGSVSTLKIQRTERGDSAVYLCASSQGTGYGYTFGSGTRLTVV.

The chain has TRBV27 and TRBJ2-3; TRBD1 matches 7 bases. Germline CDR1 reads MNHEY; CDR2 reads SMNVEV (reference sequence). Germline trimming cut 7 bases from V and 2 bases from J; bases unmatched to any gene: 3. The CDR3 has 13 amino acids. CDR3 region: CASKDRTTDTQYF. The CDR3 bases are TGTGCCAGCAAGGACAGGACCACAGATACGCAGTATTTT.

J is TRBJ2-7 and V is TRBV19; TRBD2 aligns across 15 bases. The CDR3 is 18 amino acids. V trimming: 8 bases; J trimming: 0 bases; junction bases outside the gene matches: 11. CDR1 is LNHDA, CDR2 SQIVND, per germline (reference sequence). In DNA, the CDR3 is TGTGCCAGTCCCCAGGGACTAGCGGGAGGCCGGGGCTCCTACGAGCAGTACTTC. Translated: CASPQGLAGGRGSYEQYF.

The chain uses TRBV5-1 and TRBJ2-7, with D perhaps matching TRBD1 (6 bases). Trimming took 1 base from V and 0 from J, leaving 14 bases between them. CDR1 and CDR2 from the germline V gene are SGHRS and YFSETQ. The CDR3 consists of 16 residues. This CDR3 reads CASSLNTQGSSYEQYF. CDR3 in DNA: TGCGCCAGCAGCTTGAATACACAGGGTAGCTCCTACGAGCAGTACTTC. The entire variable domain, with the rest obtained from reference TRBV5-1 and TRBJ2-7, is as follows: KAGVTQTPRYLIKTRGQQVTLSCSPISGHRSVSWYQQTPGQGLQFLFEYFSETQRNKGNFPGRFSGRQFSNSRSEMNVSTLELGDSALYLCASSLNTQGSSYEQYFGPGTRLTVT.

The chain recombines TRBV15 with TRBJ1-1; D uncertain. The V end lost 0 bases, the J end lost 1 base, and 6 bases lay between the germline ends. The CDR3 contains 14 residues. Germline assignment: CDR1 LNHNV and CDR2 YYDKDF (reference sequence). Here the CDR3 DNA reads TGTGCCACCAGCAGAGATTTCCAGAACACTGAAGCTTTCTTT. It encodes CATSRDFQNTEAFF.

V and J are TRBV28 and TRBJ2-3; D possibly corresponds to TRBD2 (5 bases). V gave up 7 bases and J gave up 3 bases, with 23 bases separating them. Germline V gene lookup returns CDR1 MDHEN and CDR2 SYDVKM. This CDR3 spans 17 amino acids. In nucleotides, the CDR3 is TGTGCCAGCACCCTCCCTAGATGGGGAGAGGGAACAGATACGCAGTATTTT. It translates to CASTLPRWGEGTDTQYF.

The chain uses TRBV7-6 and TRBJ2-7; TRBD1 aligns across 10 bases. Germline CDR1 is SGHVS and CDR2 is FNYEAQ. The CDR3 totals 15 residues. Trimming removed 4 bases from V and 6 bases from J; junction bases left unmatched: 9. The CDR3 bases are TGTGCCAGCAGCTCCGCGGGACAGGGGAAGCCCGAGCAGTACTTC. It specifies CASSSAGQGKPEQYF.

The rearrangement uses TRBV5-1 and TRBJ2-3, with D perhaps TRBD1 (6 bases). Trimming shortened V by 4 bases and J by 2 bases, and 11 bases separated the two germline ends. The CDR3 has 14 residues. The germline gives CDR1 SGHRS, CDR2 YFSETQ. CDR3 region: CASSPGQTTDTQYF. The CDR3 DNA is TGCGCCAGCAGCCCAGGACAGACCACAGATACGCAGTATTTT.

The J gene is TRBJ2-7, the V gene TRBV6-1; TRBD2 matches 11 bases. Germline-derived CDR1 and CDR2 are MNHNS and SASEGT. J gave up 1 base and V 7 bases, and 3 bases lay outside the gene matches. This CDR3 spans 14 amino acids. CDR3 in DNA: TGTGCCAGCAAACTAGCGGGAGCGTCCTACGAGCAGTACTTC. Its protein product is CASKLAGASYEQYF.

The chain is built from TRBV27 and TRBJ2-2; D not certain. The V end was cut by 0 bases, the J end by 2 bases, with 16 bases between. Germline V lookup: CDR1 MNHEY, CDR2 SMNVEV (reference sequence). CDR3 length: 18 residues. For the CDR3, the DNA is TGTGCCAGCAGTTTATCGATGGCCCCCCCAGGCAACACCGGGGAGCTGTTTTTT. Translated, it gives CASSLSMAPPGNTGELFF.

The rearrangement joins TRBV9 to TRBJ2-1; 7 bases align to TRBD2. The length of the CDR3 is 15 residues. V shed 0 bases and J 7 bases; nucleotides not matched to a gene: 7. The germline CDR1 and CDR2 sequences are SGDLS and YYNGEE. For the CDR3, the DNA is TGTGCCAGCAGCGTAGATGGGGGAGCGGGAAATGAGCAGTTCTTC. Translating gives CASSVDGGAGNEQFF.

The chain uses TRBV9 and TRBJ2-2; a possible D gene is TRBD1 (6 bases). The CDR3 has 18 amino acids. V was shortened by 0 bases and J by 2 bases, with 17 bases between the two germline ends. Germline loops: CDR1 SGDLS, CDR2 YYNGEE. CDR3 protein: CASSVGRMGQSNTGELFF. CDR3 in DNA: TGTGCCAGCAGCGTAGGCCGTATGGGACAAAGCAACACCGGGGAGCTGTTTTTT.

The rearrangement uses TRBV7-2 and TRBJ1-2; no firm D call. Per germline, CDR1 SGHTA and CDR2 FQGNSA. The CDR3 consists of 14 residues. Trimming took off 1 base at V and 2 bases at J, with 8 bases between the two ends. CDR3 bases: TGTGCCAGCAGCTTAGGAGAGGTGAACTATGGCTACACCTTC. It specifies CASSLGEVNYGYTF.

This rearrangement joins TRBV9 to TRBJ2-1; the D is unclear. Between the trimmed V and J ends, which lost 4 bases and 0 bases, there was a span of 8 bases. Germline V gene sequence: CDR1 SGDLS, CDR2 YYNGEE. The CDR3 consists of 14 residues. The CDR3, as DNA: TGTGCCAGCAGCAAATCAGGCTCCTACAATGAGCAGTTCTTC. The encoded protein is CASSKSGSYNEQFF.

The CDR3 DNA reads TGTGCCAGCAGCGGAGGGCTTAGCACAGATACGCAGTATTTT. Protein product: CASSGGLSTDTQYF. The chain recombines TRBV9 with TRBJ2-3, with a possible D match to TRBD2 (5 bases). Per germline, CDR1 SGDLS and CDR2 YYNGEE. CDR3 length: 14 residues. Trimming took off 3 bases at V and 0 bases at J, with 8 bases between the two ends.

The chain is built from TRBV5-1 and TRBJ2-5, with D possibly TRBD1 on 6 matching bases. The CDR3 extends over 14 amino acids. Trimming took 2 bases from V and 3 from J, leaving 11 bases between them. The germline V gene has CDR1 SGHRS and CDR2 YFSETQ. In DNA, the CDR3 is TGCGCCAGCAGCTTCCTCTCAGGGGAAGAGACCCAGTACTTC. Its translation: CASSFLSGEETQYF.

The chain combines TRBV5-6 with TRBJ1-2, with 7 bases fitting TRBD1. This CDR3 comprises 14 residues. After removal of 4 bases from V and 8 bases from J, the junction contained 11 bases not matched to a gene. Per the germline V gene, CDR1 is SGHDT and CDR2 is YYEEEE. Here the CDR3 DNA reads TGTGCCAGCAGCCAAATAGACAGGGCTGGCGGCTACACCTTC. Its translation: CASSQIDRAGGYTF.

The chain employs TRBV6-5 and TRBJ1-3; D uncertain. V lost 5 bases and J 1 base, leaving 12 bases between the germline ends. There are 15 residues in the CDR3. The germline gives CDR1 MNHEY, CDR2 SVGAGI. CDR3 DNA sequence: TGTGCCAGCAGTCCGACGTCGGGGTCTGGAAACACCATATATTTT. This sequence encodes CASSPTSGSGNTIYF.

The rearrangement joins TRBV10-1 to TRBJ2-2; unclear D gene. This CDR3 has 15 amino acids. V shed 0 bases and J shed 4 bases, with 9 bases lying between them. Germline loops: CDR1 WNHNN, CDR2 SYGVQD (reference sequence). DNA for the CDR3: TGCGCCAGCAGTGAGTCAAGCCGAGCCACCGGGGAGCTGTTTTTT. Translated: CASSESSRATGELFF.

The chain couples TRBV6-1 to TRBJ2-7; D ambiguous. Germline values: CDR1 MNHNS, CDR2 SASEGT. The CDR3 runs 12 residues. Trimming stripped 4 bases from V and 2 bases from J, with 6 bases between. CDR3 residues: CASSANPYEQYF. Written as DNA, the CDR3 is TGTGCCAGCAGTGCTAACCCCTACGAGCAGTACTTC.